Shown below are 27 T cell receptor beta chains from a single sample sequenced in a study of spatial heterogeneity in lung cancer. Time point indicated: sample taken at primary tumor resection. TCRdb re-derived calls from the 5' RACE reads in MiXCR, one entry per CDR3 protein. This table holds approximately 22,000 distinct CDR3 sequences, over 5.5% found once. The sequencing here drew on PBMCs, taken at surgery. These receptors came from a male donor with early-stage non-small cell lung cancer.

The chain combines TRBV28 with TRBJ2-5, with 10 positions matching TRBD2. V lost 3 bases and J lost 2; bases outside the gene matches: 9. The CDR3 has 17 residues. CDR1 MDHEN and CDR2 SYDVKM come from the germline V gene. CDR3 loop: CASSFPVDSGRQETQYF. The DNA for the CDR3 is TGTGCCAGCAGTTTCCCGGTCGATAGCGGGAGGCAAGAGACCCAGTACTTC.

At least ten counts were recorded for this clonotype. The V call is TRBV12-3 or TRBV12-4, the J call TRBJ1-1; D is ambiguous. V gave up 1 base and J gave up 3 bases, with 6 bases separating them. This CDR3 comprises 13 residues. The CDR3 nucleotides read TGTGCCAGCAGTTTAGTGGGAGACACTGAAGCTTTCTTT. It is translated as CASSLVGDTEAFF.

This clonotype occurred many times. The rearrangement links TRBV20-1 to TRBJ2-5; tentative D call: TRBD2 (5 bases). Trimming pared 3 bases from V and 7 bases from J, leaving 18 bases between. Germline CDR1 reads DFQATT; CDR2 reads SNEGSKA (reference sequence). CDR3 size: 14 residues. The CDR3 loop is CSARLLAPDGTQYF. CDR3 nucleotide sequence: TGCAGTGCTAGGCTCCTAGCCCCCGATGGGACCCAGTACTTC.

This chain connects TRBV10-3 to TRBJ2-1; TRBD2 is a possible D gene (5 bases). The CDR3 spans 15 residues. V was shortened by 4 bases and J by 0 bases, with 10 bases between the two germline ends. Germline values: CDR1 ENHRY, CDR2 SYGVKD. The CDR3 DNA sequence: TGTGCCATCAGTGGAGTAGGGAGCTCCTACAATGAGCAGTTCTTC. Protein sequence: CAISGVGSSYNEQFF.

This clonotype has only one observation. Germline and junction disagree at one end, which may indicate a read error. This chain links TRBV7-6 with TRBJ2-5, with TRBD2 as a possible D gene (5 bases). There are 13 residues in the CDR3. Germline assignment: CDR1 SGHVS and CDR2 FNYEAQ. CDR3 sequence reads: CASSPGWGETQDF. The CDR3 DNA follows: TGTGCCAGCAGCCCCGGTTGGGGAGAGACCCAGGACTTC.

In its sample, this clonotype was seen many times. The chain joins TRBV23-1 to TRBJ2-3; TRBD1 might be the D (6 bases). TRBV23-1 is sorted into the ORF group, with uncertain function. This CDR3 contains 17 residues. Trimming cost V 0 bases and J 2 bases, with 15 bases left between them. The CDR3 region is CASSQSRTGPSTDTQYF. The CDR3 DNA sequence: TGCGCCAGCAGTCAATCACGAACAGGGCCATCCACAGATACGCAGTATTTT.

This clonotype was observed many times. The V call is TRBV19, the J call TRBJ1-5; D is undetermined. The germline V gene has CDR1 LNHDA and CDR2 SQIVND (reference sequence). The V and J ends lost 7 bases and 0 bases respectively, with 7 bases between them. The CDR3 runs to 13 residues. The DNA for the CDR3 is TGTGCCAGTACCCCTTATAGCAATCAGCCCCAGCATTTT. Translated: CASTPYSNQPQHF.

On this clonotype itself: A much bigger clone sits one base away, suggesting this may be a read error. J is TRBJ2-7 and V is TRBV6-5; D may correspond to TRBD1 or TRBD2 (5 bases each). Looked up from germline, CDR1 is MNHEY and CDR2 is SVGAGI. The CDR3 has 13 amino acids. CDR3 sequence (DNA): TGTGCCAGCAGTTACGGGGGTTCCTTCGAGCAGTACTTC. It yields the protein CASSYGGSFEQYF.

This clonotype was picked up many times. The chain couples TRBV25-1 to TRBJ2-4; tentatively, D is TRBD1 or TRBD2 (5 bases each). The CDR3 sequence is 13 residues long. In germline, CDR1 is MGHDK, CDR2 SYGVNS. V gave up 6 bases and J gave up 1 base, with 7 bases separating them. DNA of the CDR3: TGTGCCAGCAGCGAGGGGGCCAAAAACATTCAGTACTTC. Its protein is CASSEGAKNIQYF.

There are many counts of this clonotype. The V and J genes are TRBV7-9 and TRBJ1-5, with TRBD1 identical over 7 bases. Unmatched junction bases numbered 5, after V lost 5 bases and J lost 1 base. CDR1 SEHNR and CDR2 FQNEAQ come from the germline V gene (reference sequence). The CDR3 has 15 amino acids. CDR3 protein: CASSRGGGSNQPQHF. The CDR3 DNA reads as TGTGCCAGCAGCCGGGGAGGGGGCAGCAATCAGCCCCAGCATTTT.

This clonotype was seen a few times. The chain is built from TRBV12-5 and TRBJ2-7; D gene uncertain. Trimming took 7 bases from V and 5 from J, leaving 12 bases between them. The CDR3 spans 12 residues. Germline CDR1 reads LGHNT; CDR2 reads FRNRAP. The CDR3 loop is CASALVLNEQYF. DNA for the CDR3: TGTGCTAGTGCCCTGGTTCTGAACGAGCAGTACTTC.

This rearrangement joins TRBV28 to TRBJ2-7; D possibly uses TRBD1 or TRBD2 (6 bases each). The germline gives CDR1 MDHEN, CDR2 SYDVKM. With 8 bases removed from V and 7 bases from J, the gap between germline ends came to 18 bases. The length of the CDR3 is 13 residues. Here the CDR3 reads CASVGGPKGEQYF. The CDR3 nucleotides read TGTGCCAGCGTGGGGGGCCCTAAGGGAGAGCAGTACTTC. The entire variable domain, with the rest obtained from reference TRBV28 and TRBJ2-7, is as follows: DVKVTQSSRYLVKRTGEKVFLECVQDMDHENMFWYRQDPGLGLRLIYFSYDVKMKEKGDIPEGYSVSREKKERFSLILESASTNQTSMYLCASVGGPKGEQYFGPGTRLTVT.

This clonotype has a count of ten or more. V is TRBV7-9 and J is TRBJ2-7; 9 nucleotides line up with TRBD2. The CDR3 is 17 residues long. Germline CDR1 and CDR2: SEHNR and FQNEAQ (reference sequence). V shed 5 bases, J shed 3 bases, and the junction held 14 bases outside the gene matches. CDR3 sequence (DNA): TGTGCCAGCAGCCACTCAAGCGGGGGGACTATCAGCTACGAGCAGTACTTC. It encodes CASSHSSGGTISYEQYF. The full variable domain, in which reference TRBV7-9 and TRBJ2-7 provide the parts outside the CDR3, is DTGVSQNPRHKITKRGQNVTFRCDPISEHNRLYWYRQTLGQGPEFLTYFQNEAQLEKSRLLSDRFSAERPKGSFSTLEIQRTEQGDSAMYLCASSHSSGGTISYEQYFGPGTRLTVT.

In its sample, this clonotype was seen many times. The CDR3, as DNA: TGCAGTGCTAGAGGGACCTGGAATTCACCCCTCCACTTT. Translation gives CSARGTWNSPLHF. The chain combines TRBV20-1 with TRBJ1-6; no clear D. This CDR3 spans 13 amino acids. Trimming pared 1 base from V and 7 bases from J, leaving 8 bases between. From germline, CDR1 is DFQATT and CDR2 SNEGSKA (reference sequence).

V is TRBV5-4 and J is TRBJ1-4; D not resolved. With 1 base removed from V and 5 bases from J, the gap between germline ends came to 12 bases. Germline CDR1 and CDR2: SGHNT and YYREEE (reference sequence). The CDR3 loop spans 15 amino acids. CDR3 sequence: CASSLRTVGNEKLFF. DNA for the CDR3: TGTGCCAGCAGCTTGAGGACGGTTGGAAATGAAAAACTGTTTTTT. The variable domain in full, with the rest retrieved from reference TRBV5-4 and TRBJ1-4, is ETGVTQSPTHLIKTRGQQVTLRCSSQSGHNTVSWYQQALGQGPQFIFQYYREEENGRGNFPPRFSGLQFPNYSSELNVNALELDDSALYLCASSLRTVGNEKLFFGSGTQLSVL.

This clonotype was seen at least ten times. The chain couples TRBV20-1 to TRBJ2-3, with TRBD1 as a possible D gene (6 bases). Germline loops: CDR1 DFQATT, CDR2 SNEGSKA (reference sequence). The CDR3 sequence is 14 residues long. Trimming pared 5 bases from V and 1 base from J, leaving 13 bases between. The CDR3 coding sequence is TGCAGTGCTCCCAGTAGGACAGGCACAGATACGCAGTATTTT. Translated, it gives CSAPSRTGTDTQYF.

As for this clonotype: The CDR3 does not end in the conserved phenylalanine or tryptophan, so this is likely a read error. The rearrangement uses TRBV7-2 and TRBJ2-1; 9 bases line up with TRBD1. The V gene's germline CDR1 is SGHTA and CDR2 FQGNSA. The CDR3 contains 15 residues. V lost 1 base, J lost 7 bases, and 5 bases stayed unmatched. The CDR3 DNA follows: TGTGCCAGCAGCTTAGGATGGGGACAGGGTAATGAGCAGTTCCTC. Translating it yields CASSLGWGQGNEQFL.

This clonotype has a count of ten or more. V usage is TRBV5-1 and J usage is TRBJ1-2; 8 nucleotides agree with TRBD1. V trimming: 4 bases; J trimming: 6 bases; junction bases outside the gene matches: 11. Germline loops: CDR1 SGHRS, CDR2 YFSETQ. This CDR3 is 15 amino acids long. The CDR3: CASSLSPGQEDGYTF. The DNA for the CDR3 is TGCGCCAGCAGCCTATCGCCGGGACAGGAGGATGGCTACACCTTC.

This clonotype has a handful of counts. V gene TRBV5-1 combines with J gene TRBJ2-5; weak D call: TRBD1 (6 bases). The CDR3 length is 12 residues. Trimming shortened V by 7 bases and J by 2 bases, and 9 bases separated the two germline ends. Per the germline V gene, CDR1 is SGHRS and CDR2 is YFSETQ. CDR3 protein: CASAGQQETQYF. The CDR3 coding sequence is TGCGCCAGCGCCGGACAGCAAGAGACCCAGTACTTC. The variable domain in full, completed from reference TRBV5-1 and TRBJ2-5, reads KAGVTQTPRYLIKTRGQQVTLSCSPISGHRSVSWYQQTPGQGLQFLFEYFSETQRNKGNFPGRFSGRQFSNSRSEMNVSTLELGDSALYLCASAGQQETQYFGPGTRLLVL.

This clonotype was observed a handful of times. The chain carries TRBV3-1 and TRBJ2-1; D remains unclear. Trimming removed 4 bases at V and 4 bases at J, with 2 bases between. CDR3 length: 11 residues. Germline loops: CDR1 LGHDT, CDR2 YNNKEL (reference sequence). The CDR3 protein is CASSLYNEQFF. The CDR3 DNA reads TGTGCCAGCAGCCTTTACAATGAGCAGTTCTTC.

The sample holds many counts of this clonotype. The chain has TRBV3-1 and TRBJ2-1; 11 bases are a match to TRBD1. CDR3 length: 16 residues. CDR1 is LGHDT and CDR2 is YNNKEL in the germline V gene (reference sequence). V lost 3 bases to trimming and J lost 7 bases; unmatched junction nucleotides: 8. The CDR3 sequence: CASSHEVGTGGNEQFF. DNA of the CDR3: TGTGCCAGCAGCCATGAGGTAGGGACAGGGGGGAATGAGCAGTTCTTC.

This clonotype was seen only a few times. The chain uses TRBV27 and TRBJ2-2, with D unresolved. Germline V gene sequence: CDR1 MNHEY, CDR2 SMNVEV (reference sequence). The CDR3 is made up of 14 amino acids. V was pared by 2 bases and J by 7 bases, with 11 bases between. The CDR3 DNA is TGTGCCAGCAGTTTAAACACCCTCGGCGGGGAGCTGTTTTTT. Encoded protein: CASSLNTLGGELFF.

This clonotype was picked up many times. The rearrangement links TRBV20-1 to TRBJ1-6, with TRBD1 as a possible D gene (6 bases). This CDR3 comprises 14 residues. Trimming took off 6 bases at V and 9 bases at J, with 18 bases between the two ends. Germline lookup yields CDR1 DFQATT and CDR2 SNEGSKA (reference sequence). CDR3 region: CSAKRGDEVSPLHF. CDR3 coding DNA: TGCAGTGCCAAGAGGGGGGACGAGGTTTCACCCCTCCACTTT.

This clonotype has ten or more counts. The rearrangement links TRBV5-1 to TRBJ2-7, with 9 bases that match TRBD1. The CDR3 is 14 amino acids. The germline CDR1 and CDR2 sequences are SGHRS and YFSETQ. With V trimmed by 2 bases and J by 3 bases, 3 bases remained unmatched. CDR3 sequence: CASSLTGGDYEQYF. The CDR3 DNA reads as TGCGCCAGCAGCTTAACAGGGGGCGACTACGAGCAGTACTTC. The variable domain in full, with the rest retrieved from reference TRBV5-1 and TRBJ2-7, is KAGVTQTPRYLIKTRGQQVTLSCSPISGHRSVSWYQQTPGQGLQFLFEYFSETQRNKGNFPGRFSGRQFSNSRSEMNVSTLELGDSALYLCASSLTGGDYEQYFGPGTRLTVT.

This clonotype occurred many times. The chain is built from TRBV11-2 and TRBJ1-2; 9 nucleotides align to TRBD1. The V gene's germline CDR1 is SGHAT and CDR2 FQNNGV. The CDR3 totals 13 residues. V lost 1 base, J lost 6 bases, and 0 bases stayed unmatched. CDR3 sequence (DNA): TGTGCCAGCAGCTTAGGGACAGGGGATGGCTACACCTTC. This encodes CASSLGTGDGYTF. The full variable domain, its missing parts supplied by reference TRBV11-2 and TRBJ1-2, is EAGVAQSPRYKIIEKRQSVAFWCNPISGHATLYWYQQILGQGPKLLIQFQNNGVVDDSQLPKDRFSAERLKGVDSTLKIQPAKLEDSAVYLCASSLGTGDGYTFGSGTRLTVV.

This sequence joins TRBV19 and TRBJ2-3; possible D gene TRBD1, 5 bases. The germline V and J ends were trimmed by 5 bases and 1 base, with 10 bases remaining between them. Germline loops: CDR1 LNHDA, CDR2 SQIVND (reference sequence). This CDR3 is built from 14 residues. CDR3 nucleotide sequence: TGTGCCAGTAGTGTATCCAGGGGCACAGATACGCAGTATTTT. It encodes CASSVSRGTDTQYF.

Many counts were recorded for this clonotype. This chain joins TRBV28 and TRBJ1-1; 10 nucleotides match TRBD1. Germline values: CDR1 MDHEN, CDR2 SYDVKM. The length of the CDR3 is 12 residues. After removal of 6 bases from V and 12 bases from J, the junction contained 7 bases not matched to a gene. The CDR3 bases are TGTGCCAGCAGGACAGGGACAGGGGAAACTTTCTTT. Translating gives CASRTGTGETFF.